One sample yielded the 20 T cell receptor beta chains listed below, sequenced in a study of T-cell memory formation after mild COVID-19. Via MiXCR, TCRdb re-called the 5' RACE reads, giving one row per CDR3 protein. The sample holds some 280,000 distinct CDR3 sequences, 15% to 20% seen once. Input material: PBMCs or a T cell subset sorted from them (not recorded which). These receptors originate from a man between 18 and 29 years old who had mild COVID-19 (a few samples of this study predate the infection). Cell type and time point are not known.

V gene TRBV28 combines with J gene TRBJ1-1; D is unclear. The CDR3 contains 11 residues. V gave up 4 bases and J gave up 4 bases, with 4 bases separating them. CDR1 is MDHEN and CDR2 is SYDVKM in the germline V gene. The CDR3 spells CASSWSTEAFF. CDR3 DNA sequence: TGTGCCAGCAGTTGGTCCACTGAAGCTTTCTTT.

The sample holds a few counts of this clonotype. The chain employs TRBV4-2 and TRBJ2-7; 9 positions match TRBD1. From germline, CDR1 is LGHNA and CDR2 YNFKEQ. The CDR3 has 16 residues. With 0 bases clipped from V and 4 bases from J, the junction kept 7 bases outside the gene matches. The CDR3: CASSQDETGGAYEQYV. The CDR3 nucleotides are TGTGCCAGCAGCCAAGATGAAACAGGGGGCGCTTACGAGCAGTACGTC.

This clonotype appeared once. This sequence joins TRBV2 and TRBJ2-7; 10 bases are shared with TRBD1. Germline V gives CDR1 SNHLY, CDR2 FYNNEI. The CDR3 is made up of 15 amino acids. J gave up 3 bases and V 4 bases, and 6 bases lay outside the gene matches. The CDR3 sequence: CASSGGQGTRYEQYF. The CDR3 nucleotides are TGTGCCAGCAGTGGGGGACAGGGGACACGCTACGAGCAGTACTTC.

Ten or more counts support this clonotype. As DNA, the CDR3 is TGTGCCAGCAGCCAAGTGGGGGACGAGCAGTACTTC. It encodes CASSQVGDEQYF. The chain couples TRBV3-1 to TRBJ2-7; either TRBD1 or TRBD2 may fit D (5 bases each). The CDR3 is 12 amino acids. CDR1 and CDR2 from the germline V gene are LGHDT and YNNKEL (reference sequence). The V gene lost 1 base and the J gene lost 5 bases, with 6 bases spanning the gap.

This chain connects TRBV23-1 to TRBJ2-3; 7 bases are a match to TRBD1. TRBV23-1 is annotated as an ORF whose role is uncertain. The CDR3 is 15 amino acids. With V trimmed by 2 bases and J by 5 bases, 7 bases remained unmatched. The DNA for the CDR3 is TGCGCCAGCAGTCAAGAGGGGGCGCAGGGAGATACGCAGTATTTT. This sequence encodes CASSQEGAQGDTQYF.

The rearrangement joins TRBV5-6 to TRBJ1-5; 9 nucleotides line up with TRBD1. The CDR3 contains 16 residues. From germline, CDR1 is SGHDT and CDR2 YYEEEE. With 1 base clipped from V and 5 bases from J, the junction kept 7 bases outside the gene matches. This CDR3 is CASSLIGTGLDQPQHF. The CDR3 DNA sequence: TGTGCCAGCAGCTTGATTGGGACAGGGCTGGATCAGCCCCAGCATTTT.

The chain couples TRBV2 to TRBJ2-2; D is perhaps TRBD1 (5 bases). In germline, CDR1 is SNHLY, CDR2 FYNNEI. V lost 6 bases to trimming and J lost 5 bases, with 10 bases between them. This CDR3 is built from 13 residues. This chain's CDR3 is CASRISGTGELFF. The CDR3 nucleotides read TGTGCCAGCAGGATATCAGGGACCGGGGAGCTGTTTTTT.

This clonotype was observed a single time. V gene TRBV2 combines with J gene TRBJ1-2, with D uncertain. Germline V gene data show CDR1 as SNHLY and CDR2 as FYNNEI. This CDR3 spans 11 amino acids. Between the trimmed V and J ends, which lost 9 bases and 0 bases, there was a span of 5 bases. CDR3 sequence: CARQPNYGYTF. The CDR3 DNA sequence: TGTGCCAGACAGCCTAACTATGGCTACACCTTC. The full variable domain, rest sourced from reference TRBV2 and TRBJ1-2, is EPEVTQTPSHQVTQMGQEVILRCVPISNHLYFYWYRQILGQKVEFLVSFYNNEISEKSEIFDDQFSVERPDGSNFTLKIRSTKLEDSAMYFCARQPNYGYTFGSGTRLTVV.

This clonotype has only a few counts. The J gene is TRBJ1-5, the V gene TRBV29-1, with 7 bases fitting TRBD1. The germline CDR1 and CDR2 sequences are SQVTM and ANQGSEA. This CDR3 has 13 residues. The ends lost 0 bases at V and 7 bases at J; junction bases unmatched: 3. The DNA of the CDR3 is TGCAGCGTTGAAGATCAACAGGGGCAGCCCCAGCATTTT. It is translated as CSVEDQQGQPQHF.

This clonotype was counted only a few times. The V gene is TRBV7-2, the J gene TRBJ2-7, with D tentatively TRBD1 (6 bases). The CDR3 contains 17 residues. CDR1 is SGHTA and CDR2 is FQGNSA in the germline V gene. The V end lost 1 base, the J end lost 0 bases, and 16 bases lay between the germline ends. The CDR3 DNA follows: TGTGCCAGCAGCTTAGGTGAGGGGGTGGCGAGCTCCTACGAGCAGTACGTC. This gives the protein CASSLGEGVASSYEQYV.

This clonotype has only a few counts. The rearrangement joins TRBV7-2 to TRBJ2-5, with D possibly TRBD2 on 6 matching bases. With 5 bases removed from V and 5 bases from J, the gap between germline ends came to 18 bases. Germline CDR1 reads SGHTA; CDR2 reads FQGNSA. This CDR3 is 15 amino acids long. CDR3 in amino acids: CASSLWRAGIETQYF. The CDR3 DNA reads TGTGCCAGCAGCCTATGGAGGGCTGGTATTGAGACCCAGTACTTC.

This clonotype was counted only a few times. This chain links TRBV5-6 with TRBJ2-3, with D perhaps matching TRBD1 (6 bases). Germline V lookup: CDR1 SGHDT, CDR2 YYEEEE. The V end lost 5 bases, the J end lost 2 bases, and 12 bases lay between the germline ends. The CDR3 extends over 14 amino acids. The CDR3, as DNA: TGTGCCAGCAGGCTGACAGGTAACACAGATACGCAGTATTTT. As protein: CASRLTGNTDTQYF.

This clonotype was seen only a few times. The CDR3 region is CATSSPGVDKNIQYF. CDR3 in DNA: TGTGCCACCAGCAGCCCGGGGGTGGACAAAAACATTCAGTACTTC. The rearrangement links TRBV15 to TRBJ2-4, with a weak D call TRBD2 (6 bases). V lost 3 bases, J lost 3 bases, and 12 bases lay in between. Germline V gene sequence: CDR1 LNHNV, CDR2 YYDKDF (reference sequence). The CDR3 runs to 15 residues.

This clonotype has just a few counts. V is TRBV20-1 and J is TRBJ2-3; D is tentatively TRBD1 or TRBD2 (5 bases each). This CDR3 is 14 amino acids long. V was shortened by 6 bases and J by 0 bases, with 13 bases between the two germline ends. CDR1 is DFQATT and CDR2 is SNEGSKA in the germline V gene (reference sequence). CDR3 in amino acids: CSAKHGASTDTQYF. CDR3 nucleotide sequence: TGCAGTGCAAAGCACGGGGCGAGCACAGATACGCAGTATTTT.

The CDR3 coding sequence is TGTGCCAGCAGCGAAACATTGAAGGGGGCAGATACGCAGTATTTT. Translated: CASSETLKGADTQYF. V and J are TRBV9 and TRBJ2-3; D may be TRBD1 (6 bases). This CDR3 comprises 15 residues. Trimming stripped 3 bases from V and 4 bases from J, with 15 bases between. The germline CDR1 and CDR2 sequences are SGDLS and YYNGEE.

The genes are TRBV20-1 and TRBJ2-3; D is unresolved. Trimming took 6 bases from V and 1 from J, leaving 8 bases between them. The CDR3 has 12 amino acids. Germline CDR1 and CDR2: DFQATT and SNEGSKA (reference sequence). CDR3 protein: CSAPERTDTQYF. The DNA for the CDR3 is TGCAGTGCACCTGAACGCACAGATACGCAGTATTTT.

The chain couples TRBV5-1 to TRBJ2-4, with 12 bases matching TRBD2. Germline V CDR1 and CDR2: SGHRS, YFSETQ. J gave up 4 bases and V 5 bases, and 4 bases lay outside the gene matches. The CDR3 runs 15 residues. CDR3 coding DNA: TGCGCCAGCAGTGGTCTAGCGGGGGGGAAAAACATTCAGTACTTC. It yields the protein CASSGLAGGKNIQYF.

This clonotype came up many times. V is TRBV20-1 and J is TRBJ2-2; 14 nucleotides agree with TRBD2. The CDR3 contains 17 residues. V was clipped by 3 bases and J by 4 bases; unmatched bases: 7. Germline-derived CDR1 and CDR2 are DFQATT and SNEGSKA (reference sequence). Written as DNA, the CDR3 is TGCAGTGCTAGCGCGCCGGGACTAGCGGGGGCCACCGGGGAGCTGTTTTTT. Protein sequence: CSASAPGLAGATGELFF.

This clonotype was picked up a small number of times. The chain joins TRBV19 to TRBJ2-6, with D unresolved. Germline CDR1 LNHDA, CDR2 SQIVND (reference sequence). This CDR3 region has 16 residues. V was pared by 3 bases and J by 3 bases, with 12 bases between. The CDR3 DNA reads TGTGCCAGTAGTATCGTCGGGCTTGTTGGGGCCAACGTCCTGACTTTC. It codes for CASSIVGLVGANVLTF.

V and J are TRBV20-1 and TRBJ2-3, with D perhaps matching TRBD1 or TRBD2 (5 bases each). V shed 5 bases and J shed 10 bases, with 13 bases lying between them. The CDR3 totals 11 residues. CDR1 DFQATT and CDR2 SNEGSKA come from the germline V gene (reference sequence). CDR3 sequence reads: CSAHPGLAQYF. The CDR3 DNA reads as TGCAGTGCTCATCCGGGGCTCGCGCAGTATTTT.